The clone carrying this TCR beta chain was detected many times. The data stem from a study of early T cells in non-severe SARS-CoV-2 infection. TCRdb processed the 5' RACE reads anew with MiXCR; each CDR3 protein has one entry. The sample holds about 35,000 distinct CDR3 sequences; roughly 6% are singletons and the top ten take more than 6.5%. Trimming at V came to 3 bases and at J to 9 bases, leaving 7 bases not matched to a gene. Germline values: CDR1 SGHAT, CDR2 FQNNGV. This CDR3 contains 14 residues. The chain combines TRBV11-2 with TRBJ2-1, with TRBD1 identical over 8 bases. Sequencing was done on a sample of whole blood. This sequence was found in an adult who was a healthcare worker with PCR-confirmed SARS-CoV-2 infection or an uninfected control (not recorded which). Here the CDR3 reads CASSFRQGAIEQFF. CDR3 DNA sequence: TGTGCCAGCAGCTTCCGCCAGGGGGCCATTGAGCAGTTCTTC.